The 7 T cell receptor beta chains presented below share a single source sample, sequenced in a study of cytomegalovirus exposure and HLA in healthy donors. 60 Vbeta and 13 Jbeta primers were used in PCR. The assay was immunoSEQ multiplex PCR, and TCRdb's table has in-frame clones only and misses some. The sample has 120,000 or so clones, about 78% seen once. Sequenced sample: PBMCs. These receptor sequences come from a man under 40 in good health and CMV-seronegative.

The chain joins TRBV5-1 to TRBJ1-6, with D unclear. The V end lost 2 bases, the J end lost 7 bases, and 10 bases lay between the germline ends. CDR1 is SGHRS and CDR2 is YFSETQ in the germline V gene. The CDR3 spans 14 residues. CDR3 coding DNA: TGCGCCAGCAGCTTCCTATTGGAGAATTCACCCCTCCACTTT. It codes for CASSFLLENSPLHF.

The chain couples TRBV2 to TRBJ2-7, with a possible D match to TRBD2 (7 bases). Germline values: CDR1 SNHLY, CDR2 FYNNEI. The CDR3 spans 16 residues. V was trimmed by 0 bases and J by 6 bases, leaving 18 bases between them. CDR3 loop: CASSEALLGGGGEQYF. Here the CDR3 DNA reads TGTGCCAGCAGTGAAGCGCTTCTGGGAGGGGGTGGCGAGCAGTACTTC.

The gene calls are TRBV15 and TRBJ1-4, with D possibly TRBD1 on 5 matching bases. This CDR3 is built from 19 residues. The germline V gene has CDR1 LNHNV and CDR2 YYDKDF (reference sequence). V lost 3 bases, J lost 3 bases, and 23 bases lay in between. In DNA, the CDR3 is TGTGCCACCAGCAGGGGGGGGGTGCTCCAGGGTTTACCTAATGAAAAACTGTTTTTT. It codes for CATSRGGVLQGLPNEKLFF.

This clone appeared a few times. The chain carries TRBV6-1 and TRBJ1-2; the D gene is possibly TRBD1 (6 bases). The CDR3 consists of 14 residues. The germline gives CDR1 MNHNS, CDR2 SASEGT. The ends were cut back, 4 bases at V and 4 bases at J, with 13 bases in the middle. Here the CDR3 DNA reads TGTGCCAGCAGTGCTACCAGGGGATCCTATGGCTACACCTTC. Translating gives CASSATRGSYGYTF.

This clone was seen only a few times. CDR3 DNA sequence: TGTGCCAGCAGCCAAGGTGCAGGGGTAGGCTATGGCTACACCTTC. Its translation is CASSQGAGVGYGYTF. The chain employs TRBV14 and TRBJ1-2; D is perhaps TRBD1 (6 bases). Trimming removed 1 base from V and 4 bases from J, with 13 bases in between. The CDR3 runs to 15 residues. CDR1 and CDR2 from the germline V gene are SGHDN and FVKESK. The full variable domain, rest sourced from reference TRBV14 and TRBJ1-2, is EAGVTQFPSHSVIEKGQTVTLRCDPISGHDNLYWYRRVMGKEIKFLLHFVKESKQDESGMPNNRFLAERTGGTYSTLKVQPAELEDSGVYFCASSQGAGVGYGYTFGSGTRLTVV.

The genes are TRBV5-1 and TRBJ2-1; D may be TRBD2 (6 bases). CDR1 is SGHRS and CDR2 is YFSETQ in the germline V gene. The CDR3 runs to 17 residues. The germline V and J ends were trimmed by 4 bases and 0 bases, with 17 bases remaining between them. CDR3 protein: CASSPSVFGSSYNEQFF. The CDR3 region has the DNA TGCGCCAGCAGCCCGTCCGTCTTCGGGAGCTCCTACAATGAGCAGTTCTTC.

The chain's CDR3 is CASSPDTSYGYTF. The CDR3 DNA sequence: TGTGCCAGCTCACCGGACACCTCCTATGGCTACACCTTC. V gene TRBV18 combines with J gene TRBJ1-2; TRBD1 is a possible D gene (5 bases). V was cut by 3 bases and J by 4 bases, with 9 bases left in between. Per the germline V gene, CDR1 is KGHSH and CDR2 is LQKENI. The length of the CDR3 is 13 residues.